These 2 T cell receptor beta chains share one sample of origin, sequenced in a study of identical twins (dated by TCRdb to the mid-2010s). To prepare the library, 5' RACE was applied. Sequenced on an Illumina HiSeq 2000. The public reads were reanalyzed by TCRdb: fastp trimming at Q25, MiXCR alignment, in-frame beta chains only. Each record represents a unique CDR3 protein, reported with the most common genes and DNA among its rows. This sample is represented by nearly 900,000 distinct CDR3 sequences; roughly an eighth of them were singletons. Under 2% of the sample lies in the top ten. Separately, the same data were catalogued under a study of yellow fever vaccine responses in identical twins.

The specimen sequenced was PBMCs. All receptors come from a woman between 18 and 29 years old in good health.

The chain joins TRBV10-3 to TRBJ1-3, with TRBD1 matching 8 bases. The V gene's germline CDR1 is ENHRY and CDR2 SYGVKD. V dropped 0 bases and J dropped 2; count of bases not matched to a gene: 3. The CDR3 contains 16 residues. The CDR3 protein is CAISESGQGPGNTIYF. The DNA of the CDR3 is TGTGCCATCAGTGAGTCTGGACAGGGCCCTGGAAACACCATATATTTT.

This clonotype has at least ten counts. The chain combines TRBV5-1 with TRBJ2-1; 11 bases map to TRBD2. V trimming: 5 bases; J trimming: 4 bases; junction bases outside the gene matches: 5. The length of the CDR3 is 15 residues. Looked up from germline, CDR1 is SGHRS and CDR2 is YFSETQ. CDR3 in amino acids: CASRLTSGGYNEQFF. The CDR3 region has the DNA TGCGCCAGCAGGCTTACTAGCGGGGGTTACAATGAGCAGTTCTTC.